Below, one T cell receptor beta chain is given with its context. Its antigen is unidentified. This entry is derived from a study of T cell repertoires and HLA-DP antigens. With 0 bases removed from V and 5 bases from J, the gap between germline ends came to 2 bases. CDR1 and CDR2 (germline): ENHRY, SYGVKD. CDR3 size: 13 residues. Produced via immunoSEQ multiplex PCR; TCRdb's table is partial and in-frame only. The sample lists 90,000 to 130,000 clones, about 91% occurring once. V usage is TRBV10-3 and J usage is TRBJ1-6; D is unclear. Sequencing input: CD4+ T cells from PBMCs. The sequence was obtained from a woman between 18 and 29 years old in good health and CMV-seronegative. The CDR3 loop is CAISESDNSPLHF. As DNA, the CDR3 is TGTGCCATCAGTGAGTCGGATAATTCACCCCTCCACTTT.